Listed here are 2 T cell receptor beta chains from one sample, sequenced in a study of prognosis after radiotherapy for stage I lung cancer. Genomic DNA provided the template from which TCR beta CDR3 was amplified by two-round multiplex PCR. Primers were specific to each TRBV and TRBJ gene in first-round PCR. TCRdb reanalysed the multiplex PCR reads using MiXCR and keeps one entry per CDR3 protein. This table holds some 39,000 distinct CDR3 sequences, around a quarter found once. The source material was PBMCs, sampled before or after stereotactic body radiation therapy (not recorded which). These receptors were taken from a donor over 45 with non-small cell lung cancer.

This clonotype came up many times. The V call is TRBV6-2 or TRBV6-3, the J call TRBJ2-7, with D perhaps TRBD1 (5 bases). Trimming shortened V by 4 bases and J by 7 bases, and 8 bases separated the two germline ends. The germline CDR1 and CDR2 sequences are MNHEY and SVGEGT. This CDR3 comprises 11 residues. This chain's CDR3 is CASSSGIEQYF. CDR3 in DNA: TGTGCCAGCAGTTCAGGGATAGAGCAGTACTTC.

This clonotype was found many times. The chain is built from TRBV11-2 and TRBJ1-4, with 7 bases identical to TRBD1. The CDR3 length is 18 residues. V lost 5 bases, J lost 0 bases, and 12 bases stayed unmatched. Germline CDR1 SGHAT, CDR2 FQNNGV. This chain's CDR3 is CASSLGQSVTATNEKLFF. CDR3 in DNA: TGTGCCAGCAGCCTGGGACAGAGCGTTACCGCAACTAATGAAAAACTGTTTTTT. Full variable domain (outside the CDR3, taken from reference TRBV11-2 and TRBJ1-4): EAGVAQSPRYKIIEKRQSVAFWCNPISGHATLYWYQQILGQGPKLLIQFQNNGVVDDSQLPKDRFSAERLKGVDSTLKIQPAKLEDSAVYLCASSLGQSVTATNEKLFFGSGTQLSVL.